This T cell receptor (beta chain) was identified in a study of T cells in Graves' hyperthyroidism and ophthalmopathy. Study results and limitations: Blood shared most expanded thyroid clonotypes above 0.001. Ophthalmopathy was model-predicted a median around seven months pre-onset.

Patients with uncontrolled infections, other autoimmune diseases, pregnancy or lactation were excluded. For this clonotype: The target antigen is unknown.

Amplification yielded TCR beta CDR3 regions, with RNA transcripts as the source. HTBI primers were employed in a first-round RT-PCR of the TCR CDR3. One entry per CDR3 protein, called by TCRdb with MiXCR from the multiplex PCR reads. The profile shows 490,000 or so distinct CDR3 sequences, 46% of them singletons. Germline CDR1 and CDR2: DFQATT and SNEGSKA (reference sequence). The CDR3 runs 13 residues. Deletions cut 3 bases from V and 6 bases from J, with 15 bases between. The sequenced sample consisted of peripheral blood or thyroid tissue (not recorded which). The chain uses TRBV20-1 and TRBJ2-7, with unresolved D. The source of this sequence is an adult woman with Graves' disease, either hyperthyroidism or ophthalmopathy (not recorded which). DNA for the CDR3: TGCAGTGCTAGCCCCTGTGCTATCTGCGAGCAGTACTTC. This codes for CSASPCAICEQYF.